A selection of T cell receptor beta chains follows, all from one sample in a study of T cells in localized non-small cell lung cancer. The assay was immunoSEQ multiplex PCR, and TCRdb's table has in-frame clones only and misses some. Altogether about 40,000 clones are present, 70% to 90% being singletons, with the ten largest covering approximately 3.5%. Sequencing was performed on peripheral blood, taken before any cancer treatment. These receptors all stem from a man aged 18 to 49 with stage I lung adenocarcinoma. CDR3s include the opening cysteine and the closing phenylalanine or tryptophan. The D gene is left open where the match is weak. Only part of the rows carry a size: once, few, many, or a class if the clone is expanded.

CDR3 protein: CASSISPNEQFF; CDR3 DNA: TGTGCCAGCAGCATCTCTCCCAATGAGCAGTTCTTC; D gene: NA; clone size: NA; J gene: TRBJ2-1; V gene: TRBV7-9; CDR3 length: 12
CDR3 protein: CASSAREYTEAFF; CDR3 DNA: TGTGCCAGCAGCGCCCGGGAGTACACTGAAGCTTTCTTT; D gene: NA; clone size: NA; J gene: TRBJ1-1; V gene: TRBV6-4; CDR3 length: 13
CDR3 protein: CASSLVAGGSYEQYF; CDR3 DNA: TGTGCCAGCAGCTTGGTAGCGGGAGGGTCCTACGAGCAGTACTTC; D gene: TRBD2; clone size: NA; J gene: TRBJ2-7; V gene: TRBV5-6; CDR3 length: 15
CDR3 protein: CATSREGGRANQPQHF; CDR3 DNA: TGTGCCACCAGCAGAGAGGGGGGGAGGGCGAATCAGCCCCAGCATTTT; D gene: NA; clone size: NA; J gene: TRBJ1-5; V gene: TRBV15; CDR3 length: 16
CDR3 protein: CATGRWPKETQYF; CDR3 DNA: TGTGCCACTGGGAGATGGCCCAAAGAGACCCAGTACTTC; D gene: NA; clone size: NA; J gene: TRBJ2-5; V gene: TRBV19; CDR3 length: 13
CDR3 protein: CASSLRPGGAETQYF; CDR3 DNA: TGTGCCAGCAGTTTACGTCCAGGGGGCGCGGAGACCCAGTACTTC; D gene: TRBD1; clone size: NA; J gene: TRBJ2-5; V gene: TRBV27; CDR3 length: 15
CDR3 protein: CASSRTTGIGWGNTEAFF; CDR3 DNA: TGTGCCAGCAGCCGGACGACAGGGATCGGTTGGGGGAACACTGAAGCTTTCTTT; D gene: TRBD1; clone size: NA; J gene: TRBJ1-1; V gene: TRBV4-2; CDR3 length: 18
CDR3 protein: CASSVAGLAYLRMSSYEQYF; CDR3 DNA: TGTGCCAGCAGCGTAGCCGGACTAGCGTACCTCAGGATGTCCTCCTACGAGCAGTACTTC; D gene: TRBD2; clone size: NA; J gene: TRBJ2-7; V gene: TRBV9; CDR3 length: 20
CDR3 protein: CASSFPRGGYTF; CDR3 DNA: TGTGCCAGCAGCTTCCCCAGGGGAGGCTACACCTTC; D gene: NA; clone size: NA; J gene: TRBJ1-2; V gene: TRBV7-8; CDR3 length: 12
CDR3 protein: CASSAGGGLYGYTF; CDR3 DNA: TGCGCCAGCAGCGCGGGAGGGGGACTATATGGCTACACCTTC; D gene: NA; clone size: NA; J gene: TRBJ1-2; V gene: TRBV5-1; CDR3 length: 14
CDR3 protein: CASRTGANSYNEQFF; CDR3 DNA: TGTGCCAGCAGAACAGGGGCCAACTCCTACAATGAGCAGTTCTTC; D gene: TRBD1; clone size: NA; J gene: TRBJ2-1; V gene: TRBV28; CDR3 length: 15
CDR3 protein: CASSLDSGPATTQYF; CDR3 DNA: TGTGCCAGCAGCTTAGATTCGGGACCAGCCACAACCCAGTACTTC; D gene: NA; clone size: few; J gene: TRBJ2-5; V gene: TRBV7-9; CDR3 length: 15
CDR3 protein: CASSLSSMMGTEAFF; CDR3 DNA: TGCGCCAGCAGCTTGTCTTCTATGATGGGGACTGAAGCTTTCTTT; D gene: NA; clone size: NA; J gene: TRBJ1-1; V gene: TRBV5-1; CDR3 length: 15
CDR3 protein: CASAKEQGGPREQYF; CDR3 DNA: TGTGCCAGTGCCAAAGAGCAGGGGGGCCCGAGGGAGCAGTACTTC; D gene: NA; clone size: NA; J gene: TRBJ2-7; V gene: TRBV27; CDR3 length: 15
CDR3 protein: CASSFGGRLGGELFF; CDR3 DNA: TGTGCCAGCAGCTTTGGGGGGCGCCTGGGCGGGGAGCTGTTTTTT; D gene: NA; clone size: NA; J gene: TRBJ2-2; V gene: TRBV5-4; CDR3 length: 15
CDR3 protein: CASNNPGQSGGYTF; CDR3 DNA: TGTGCCAGCAACAACCCAGGCCAGTCGGGGGGCTACACCTTC; D gene: NA; clone size: NA; J gene: TRBJ1-2; V gene: TRBV5-4; CDR3 length: 14
CDR3 protein: CASSSVKTLTDTQYF; CDR3 DNA: TGCGCCAGCAGCAGCGTAAAGACCCTCACAGATACGCAGTATTTT; D gene: NA; clone size: NA; J gene: TRBJ2-3; V gene: TRBV5-1; CDR3 length: 15
CDR3 protein: CASSSGQGAGELFF; CDR3 DNA: TGCGCCAGCAGCTCCGGACAGGGCGCCGGGGAGCTGTTTTTT; D gene: TRBD1; clone size: NA; J gene: TRBJ2-2; V gene: TRBV5-1; CDR3 length: 14
CDR3 protein: CAAGLASTDTQYF; CDR3 DNA: TGTGCCGCGGGGCTAGCTAGCACAGATACGCAGTATTTT; D gene: NA; clone size: NA; J gene: TRBJ2-3; V gene: TRBV6-1; CDR3 length: 13
CDR3 protein: CASRLGTGINEKLFF; CDR3 DNA: TGTGCCAGCAGGCTCGGGACAGGGATTAATGAAAAACTGTTTTTT; D gene: TRBD1; clone size: NA; J gene: TRBJ1-4; V gene: TRBV6-5; CDR3 length: 15
CDR3 protein: CASFPQGLNTEAFF; CDR3 DNA: TGTGCCAGCTTTCCTCAGGGGCTGAACACTGAAGCTTTCTTT; D gene: NA; clone size: NA; J gene: TRBJ1-1; V gene: TRBV6-1; CDR3 length: 14
CDR3 protein: CAISGGTGPAQPQHF; CDR3 DNA: TGTGCCATCAGTGGGGGGACAGGGCCCGCTCAGCCCCAGCATTTT; D gene: TRBD1; clone size: once; J gene: TRBJ1-5; V gene: TRBV10-3; CDR3 length: 15
CDR3 protein: CASSWTGLGTSGGLAKNIQYF; CDR3 DNA: TGTGCCAGCAGTTGGACAGGACTTGGGACTAGCGGGGGGTTAGCCAAAAACATTCAGTACTTC; D gene: TRBD2; clone size: NA; J gene: TRBJ2-4; V gene: TRBV28; CDR3 length: 21
CDR3 protein: CASRLQVGGSPTDTQYF; CDR3 DNA: TGTGCCAGCAGACTCCAGGTGGGGGGGTCCCCCACAGATACGCAGTATTTT; D gene: TRBD2; clone size: NA; J gene: TRBJ2-3; V gene: TRBV4-2; CDR3 length: 17
CDR3 protein: CASSVERVGVNTEAFF; CDR3 DNA: TGTGCCAGCAGCGTAGAAAGGGTGGGGGTTAACACTGAAGCTTTCTTT; D gene: NA; clone size: NA; J gene: TRBJ1-1; V gene: TRBV9; CDR3 length: 16
CDR3 protein: CASGPTTGGSYEQYF; CDR3 DNA: TGTGCTAGTGGCCCGACAACAGGGGGCAGTTACGAGCAGTACTTC; D gene: TRBD1; clone size: NA; J gene: TRBJ2-7; V gene: TRBV12-5; CDR3 length: 15
CDR3 protein: CASSPRGREEQYF; CDR3 DNA: TGTGCCAGCAGTCCTCGTGGGAGGGAAGAGCAGTACTTC; D gene: TRBD2; clone size: few; J gene: TRBJ2-7; V gene: TRBV6-5; CDR3 length: 13